A single sample gave rise to the 20 T cell receptor beta chains below, sequenced in a study of shared clonotypes between healthy human individuals. Data came from immunoSEQ multiplex PCR; TCRdb stores just in-frame clones and leaves some out. The sample yields more than 850,000 clones, about 84% seen once. Input material: memory CD4+ T cells from PBMCs. Subset noted: CD45RA-negative fraction. Source of these receptors: a man aged 18 to 30 in good health. Some clones in this sample may be carry-over from other donors' samples.

The rearrangement uses TRBV18 and TRBJ1-2; no definite D call. CDR1 KGHSH and CDR2 LQKENI come from the germline V gene. The CDR3 totals 14 residues. The V end was cut by 2 bases, the J end by 5 bases, with 12 bases between. The CDR3 DNA sequence: TGTGCCAGCTCACCAGGAGGGATACAGTATGGCTACACCTTC. Translated: CASSPGGIQYGYTF. Complete variable domain (other parts from reference TRBV18 and TRBJ1-2): NAGVMQNPRHLVRRRGQEARLRCSPMKGHSHVYWYRQLPEEGLKFMVYLQKENIIDESGMPKERFSAEFPKEGPSILRIQQVVRGDSAAYFCASSPGGIQYGYTFGSGTRLTVV.

This clone was seen once. The gene calls are TRBV30 and TRBJ2-7; tentatively, D is TRBD2 (6 bases). CDR3 length equals 14 residues. V was trimmed by 0 bases and J by 3 bases, leaving 12 bases between them. CDR1 is GTSNPN and CDR2 is SVGIG in the germline V gene (reference sequence). The CDR3 nucleotides read TGTGCCTGGAGTGTTGGAGGGATACTCTACGAGCAGTACTTC. This gives the protein CAWSVGGILYEQYF.

This chain connects TRBV28 to TRBJ1-2; possible D gene TRBD1, 6 bases. The CDR3 runs 13 residues. Germline assignment: CDR1 MDHEN and CDR2 SYDVKM. The CDR3 is CATSGGTRYGYTF. For the CDR3, the DNA is TGTGCTACAAGTGGGGGCACGCGTTATGGCTACACCTTC.

The chain is built from TRBV10-3 and TRBJ1-5, with 10 nucleotides matching TRBD1. Germline trimming cut 10 bases from V and 1 base from J; bases unmatched to any gene: 10. Germline assignment: CDR1 ENHRY and CDR2 SYGVKD. This CDR3 has 16 amino acids. Written as DNA, the CDR3 is TGTGCCACCTGGACAGGGGGATTCGCGAGCAATCAGCCCCAGCATTTT. Encoded protein: CATWTGGFASNQPQHF.

V is TRBV28 and J is TRBJ1-2, with 7 nucleotides matching TRBD1. CDR1 and CDR2 (germline): MDHEN, SYDVKM. The CDR3 contains 11 residues. V shed 11 bases and J 2 bases; nucleotides not matched to a gene: 2. The CDR3 sequence: CALQGNYGYTF. The CDR3 region has the DNA TGTGCCCTACAGGGGAACTATGGCTACACCTTC.

The gene calls are TRBV11-3 and TRBJ2-1; D possibly corresponds to TRBD2 (5 bases). The CDR3 totals 16 residues. Germline loops: CDR1 SGHNT, CDR2 YENEEA. The V end was cut by 5 bases, the J end by 3 bases, with 17 bases between. In DNA form, the CDR3 reads TGTGCCAGCAGCCAAAGAAGCGGAAGTCACTACAATGAGCAGTTCTTC. Amino acid sequence: CASSQRSGSHYNEQFF.

The genes are TRBV11-3 and TRBJ2-3; D is possibly TRBD1 (7 bases). The CDR3 contains 16 residues. Trimming took off 1 base at V and 4 bases at J, with 15 bases between the two ends. Germline V gives CDR1 SGHNT, CDR2 YENEEA. In DNA, the CDR3 is TGTGCCAGCAGCTTAGGAGGTCAGGGGGGTTCAGATACGCAGTATTTT. Protein product: CASSLGGQGGSDTQYF.

This chain joins TRBV15 and TRBJ2-7; D gene uncertain. Germline-derived CDR1 and CDR2 are LNHNV and YYDKDF (reference sequence). Trimming took 1 base from V and 2 from J, leaving 15 bases between them. The CDR3 sequence is 16 residues long. The CDR3 DNA reads TGTGCCACCAGCAGAGCCGGCCGGGCGCGAACCTACGAGCAGTACTTC. Amino acids: CATSRAGRARTYEQYF.

V usage is TRBV7-2 and J usage is TRBJ1-1, with D perhaps TRBD1 (5 bases). V lost 2 bases and J 11 bases, leaving 15 bases between the germline ends. There are 13 residues in the CDR3. The germline V gene encodes CDR1 SGHTA and CDR2 FQGNSA. In DNA form, the CDR3 reads TGTGCCAGCAGCTTACTTTTCGGGGCGATTGCTTTCTTT. Protein sequence: CASSLLFGAIAFF.

The chain has TRBV5-5 and TRBJ1-1; D perhaps matches TRBD1 (5 bases). CDR1 is SGHKS and CDR2 is YYEKEE in the germline V gene (reference sequence). The CDR3 runs 14 residues. Trimming cost V 6 bases and J 6 bases, with 18 bases left between them. The CDR3 is CASTTLQGSPEAFF. In nucleotides, the CDR3 is TGTGCCAGCACCACACTCCAGGGTAGCCCTGAAGCTTTCTTT.

CDR3 coding DNA: TGTGCCAGCAGCTATGGCGGACTAGCGGGAACCCACCACGAGCAGTACTTC. It encodes CASSYGGLAGTHHEQYF. This rearrangement joins TRBV7-9 to TRBJ2-7; 12 positions agree with TRBD2. This CDR3 comprises 17 residues. From germline, CDR1 is SEHNR and CDR2 FQNEAQ (reference sequence). The ends lost 4 bases at V and 5 bases at J; junction bases unmatched: 12.

The chain is built from TRBV2 and TRBJ2-1, with D unresolved. V shed 7 bases and J shed 0 bases, with 7 bases lying between them. In germline, CDR1 is SNHLY, CDR2 FYNNEI. This CDR3 has 13 amino acids. CDR3 DNA sequence: TGTGCCAGCACCGGAAGCTCCTACAATGAGCAGTTCTTC. As protein: CASTGSSYNEQFF.

Turning to this clone: Different DNA sequences within this sample yield the same CDR3. The chain joins TRBV28 to TRBJ2-3; no definite D call. The length of the CDR3 is 11 residues. Germline V gene data show CDR1 as MDHEN and CDR2 as SYDVKM. Trimming removed 6 bases from V and 2 bases from J, with 3 bases in between. The CDR3 DNA is TGTGCCAGCAGGACCACAGATACGCAGTATTTT. It is translated as CASRTTDTQYF.

The CDR3 DNA reads as TGTGCCAGCACTCATACCGGTTGGGGGCAGAGCGGGGAGCTGTTTTTT. Translation gives CASTHTGWGQSGELFF. V and J are TRBV7-9 and TRBJ2-2; tentative D call: TRBD1 (6 bases). CDR3 size: 16 residues. The V gene's germline CDR1 is SEHNR and CDR2 FQNEAQ (reference sequence). The V gene lost 7 bases and the J gene lost 7 bases, with 22 bases spanning the gap.

The V gene is TRBV28, the J gene TRBJ2-7; D possibly corresponds to TRBD2 (5 bases). Trimming pared 3 bases from V and 4 bases from J, leaving 10 bases between. The CDR3 runs 13 residues. The V gene's germline CDR1 is MDHEN and CDR2 SYDVKM. The CDR3 region is CASSFSPGYEQYF. The CDR3 region has the DNA TGTGCCAGCAGTTTCTCTCCGGGGTACGAGCAGTACTTC.

The chain employs TRBV4-2 and TRBJ2-6; 7 positions agree with TRBD1. This CDR3 is built from 16 residues. Germline values: CDR1 LGHNA, CDR2 YNFKEQ. V trimming: 1 base; J trimming: 2 bases; junction bases outside the gene matches: 2. The CDR3 here is CASSQATGAGANVLTF. DNA for the CDR3: TGTGCCAGCAGCCAAGCCACAGGGGCTGGGGCCAACGTCCTGACTTTC.

This chain links TRBV7-2 with TRBJ1-5, with TRBD1 as a possible D gene (6 bases). The germline gives CDR1 SGHTA, CDR2 FQGNSA. The germline V and J ends were trimmed by 7 bases and 7 bases, with 23 bases remaining between them. CDR3 length: 16 amino acids. CDR3 sequence: CASTDGGRGRQQPQHF. DNA for the CDR3: TGTGCCAGCACCGATGGAGGTAGGGGGAGACAGCAGCCCCAGCATTTT.

V gene TRBV7-2 combines with J gene TRBJ1-2, with 9 nucleotides matching TRBD1. V shed 5 bases and J 8 bases; nucleotides not matched to a gene: 15. CDR3 size: 16 residues. CDR1 is SGHTA and CDR2 is FQGNSA in the germline V gene. The CDR3 is CASSPRAGQGSSGYTF. The DNA of the CDR3 is TGTGCCAGCAGCCCCCGAGCGGGACAGGGATCTAGCGGCTACACCTTC.

With respect to this clone: The identical CDR3 is also encoded by other nucleotide sequences in the sample. V usage is TRBV7-2 and J usage is TRBJ2-1, with D perhaps matching TRBD2 (5 bases). CDR1 is SGHTA, CDR2 FQGNSA, per germline. Trimming removed 0 bases from V and 5 bases from J, with 5 bases in between. This CDR3 contains 13 residues. CDR3 loop: CASSLARDNEQFF. The CDR3 DNA reads as TGTGCCAGCAGCTTAGCGAGGGACAATGAGCAGTTCTTC.

This rearrangement joins TRBV28 to TRBJ2-7, with 8 bases identical to TRBD2. This CDR3 has 15 residues. Germline CDR1 reads MDHEN; CDR2 reads SYDVKM. The junction had 9 bases not matched to a gene; V was cut back by 6 bases and J by 2 bases. The DNA for the CDR3 is TGTGCCAGCAGCACGCCTACTAGCGGAACCTACGAGCAGTACTTC. It is translated as CASSTPTSGTYEQYF. The complete variable domain, with remaining parts taken from reference TRBV28 and TRBJ2-7, reads DVKVTQSSRYLVKRTGEKVFLECVQDMDHENMFWYRQDPGLGLRLIYFSYDVKMKEKGDIPEGYSVSREKKERFSLILESASTNQTSMYLCASSTPTSGTYEQYFGPGTRLTVT.